Below, 6 T cell receptor beta chains from the same sample are listed, as sequenced in a study of OX40 agonist ivuxolimab in advanced cancers. The library was produced with the immunoSEQ multiplex PCR assay. TCRdb's version of the immuneACCESS table is confined to in-frame rearrangements and falls short of the full clone set. An unresolved V gene accounts for under half of the shortfall where checked; the remainder is of unknown origin. Across this sample there are about 25,000 clones, with approximately 86% seen only once. The ten most abundant clones make up approximately 40% of the sample. The material sequenced was CD4+ or CD8+ T cells sorted from blood, taken in a trial of the OX40 agonist ivuxolimab. The receptors originated from an adult with an advanced solid tumor such as melanoma, head and neck, liver or kidney cancer.

This chain links TRBV4-1 with TRBJ1-6, with a tentative D call TRBD1 (6 bases). Germline CDR1 and CDR2: MGHRA and YSYEKL. This CDR3 contains 15 residues. V lost 4 bases, J lost 7 bases, and 14 bases lay in between. DNA for the CDR3: TGCGCCAGCAGCCGAGGGACATCGGGGAATTCACCCCTCCACTTT. It codes for CASSRGTSGNSPLHF.

The V and J genes are TRBV9 and TRBJ2-3; D is unresolved. The germline V gene encodes CDR1 SGDLS and CDR2 YYNGEE. The CDR3 has 15 amino acids. V was clipped by 0 bases and J by 2 bases, with 10 bases between them. DNA for the CDR3: TGTGCCAGCAGCGTAGGGGCGACCAACACAGATACGCAGTATTTT. Its translation is CASSVGATNTDTQYF.

This rearrangement joins TRBV27 to TRBJ2-7; the match to TRBD1 covers 11 bases. The germline V gene has CDR1 MNHEY and CDR2 SMNVEV (reference sequence). There are 15 residues in the CDR3. With 5 bases clipped from V and 3 bases from J, the junction kept 6 bases outside the gene matches. The CDR3 loop is CASSPSGTGGYEQYF. In DNA form, the CDR3 reads TGTGCCAGCAGTCCCTCCGGGACAGGGGGCTACGAGCAGTACTTC.

V usage is TRBV28 and J usage is TRBJ2-7; 8 bases map to TRBD1. The CDR3 totals 14 residues. After removal of 4 bases from V and 0 bases from J, the junction contained 2 bases not matched to a gene. Germline V gene data show CDR1 as MDHEN and CDR2 as SYDVKM. The CDR3 nucleotides are TGTGCCAGCAGTTGGCAGGGGGCCTCCTACGAGCAGTACTTC. Protein product: CASSWQGASYEQYF.

The chain employs TRBV5-4 and TRBJ2-7; D is possibly TRBD1 or TRBD2 (6 bases each). Germline V CDR1 and CDR2: SGHNT, YYREEE (reference sequence). This CDR3 comprises 14 residues. V shed 4 bases and J shed 5 bases, with 16 bases lying between them. The CDR3 DNA is TGTGCCAGCAGCCGGGACACTGGAGGGGACGAGCAGTACTTC. It specifies CASSRDTGGDEQYF.

The rearrangement uses TRBV29-1 and TRBJ2-3, with 8 bases fitting TRBD2. This CDR3 is 15 amino acids long. V shed 7 bases and J 0 bases; nucleotides not matched to a gene: 9. Germline values: CDR1 SQVTM, CDR2 ANQGSEA. The CDR3 sequence is CSAISGESSTDTQYF. CDR3 DNA sequence: TGCAGCGCAATTAGCGGGGAGTCTAGCACAGATACGCAGTATTTT.